This TCR beta chain was sequenced in a study of T cell changes during pregnancy in multiple sclerosis. This table comes from immunoSEQ multiplex PCR, and its TCRdb copy is limited to in-frame clones, with some not included. The sample lists 84,000 or so clones, 85% to 95% occurring once. Source: peripheral blood, taken in the third trimester of pregnancy. This clonotype originated in a female donor with multiple sclerosis, enrolled in a pregnancy study.

The CDR3 here is CASSELANTGELFF. DNA of the CDR3: TGTGCCAGCAGTGAACTTGCGAACACCGGGGAGCTGTTTTTT. The rearrangement uses TRBV27 and TRBJ2-2; D gene unclear. Germline V gene sequence: CDR1 MNHEY, CDR2 SMNVEV (reference sequence). V lost 5 bases to trimming and J lost 0 bases, with 7 bases between them. CDR3 length: 14 amino acids.